The 31 T cell receptor beta chains below were found in one sample sequenced in a study of control samples from healthy donors and cancer patients. Some clones are missing from TCRdb's copy, which holds only in-frame ones; the method was immunoSEQ multiplex PCR. The top ten hold approximately 1% of the sample, which has approximately 94,000 clones, 91% seen once. Material for sequencing was blood. The origin of the receptors is a woman in her 30s in good health.

The V and J genes are TRBV30 and TRBJ1-5; 8 bases are shared with TRBD1. The junction had 3 bases not matched to a gene; V was cut back by 5 bases and J by 0 bases. The CDR3 covers 14 residues. In germline, CDR1 is GTSNPN, CDR2 SVGIG (reference sequence). The chain's CDR3 is CAWQGADSNQPQHF. The CDR3 DNA sequence: TGTGCCTGGCAGGGGGCGGATAGCAATCAGCCCCAGCATTTT.

The rearrangement uses TRBV18 and TRBJ2-3, with 8 positions matching TRBD2. J gave up 0 bases and V 6 bases, and 5 bases lay outside the gene matches. CDR1 and CDR2 from the germline V gene are KGHSH and LQKENI. This CDR3 has 15 amino acids. The CDR3 nucleotides are TGTGCCAGCTCGAGTAGCGGGGCTAGCACAGATACGCAGTATTTT. Translation gives CASSSSGASTDTQYF.

The V call is TRBV27, the J call TRBJ1-2; no definite D call. There are 15 residues in the CDR3. The V end was cut by 6 bases, the J end by 2 bases, with 16 bases between. The V gene's germline CDR1 is MNHEY and CDR2 SMNVEV (reference sequence). The CDR3 DNA follows: TGTGCCAGCAGCCCCCTCGGACGGGAGAACTATGGCTACACCTTC. Protein: CASSPLGRENYGYTF.

The rearrangement uses TRBV19 and TRBJ2-6, with 7 bases identical to TRBD1. The CDR3 is made up of 15 amino acids. With 4 bases clipped from V and 5 bases from J, the junction kept 5 bases outside the gene matches. The germline gives CDR1 LNHDA, CDR2 SQIVND (reference sequence). In nucleotides, the CDR3 is TGTGCCAGTAGTACCCGACAGGGCTGGGCCAACGTCCTGACTTTC. Translated: CASSTRQGWANVLTF.

This clone is a singleton in its sample. The chain carries TRBV29-1 and TRBJ2-1; TRBD2 aligns across 7 bases. V gave up 5 bases and J gave up 6 bases; unmatched junction bases: 7. Per the germline V gene, CDR1 is SQVTM and CDR2 is ANQGSEA. This CDR3 is 13 amino acids long. The CDR3 nucleotides are TGCAGCGTTAGGGGACTAATGGTCAATGAGCAGTTCTTC. Encoded protein: CSVRGLMVNEQFF.

This clone appeared once. This chain links TRBV27 with TRBJ1-6; 9 bases are a match to TRBD1. CDR1 MNHEY and CDR2 SMNVEV come from the germline V gene (reference sequence). J was trimmed by 8 bases and V by 5 bases; bases with no gene match: 4. The length of the CDR3 is 14 residues. This CDR3 is CASSKQGAHSPLHF. The CDR3 nucleotides are TGTGCCAGCAGTAAACAGGGGGCACATTCACCCCTCCACTTT.

Here the CDR3 DNA reads TGTGCCAGCTCCGTCCTGGACAGCCACTACCGAAACACTGAAGCTTTCTTT. Its protein is CASSVLDSHYRNTEAFF. J is TRBJ1-1 and V is TRBV18; possible D gene TRBD1, 6 bases. Germline V gives CDR1 KGHSH, CDR2 LQKENI. The length of the CDR3 is 17 residues. V was cut by 6 bases and J by 2 bases, with 22 bases left in between.

This clone showed up just a few times. The rearrangement uses TRBV11-3 and TRBJ2-1, with D perhaps given as TRBD1 or TRBD2 (5 bases each). Per germline, CDR1 SGHNT and CDR2 YENEEA. The V end was cut by 1 base, the J end by 0 bases, with 10 bases between. The CDR3 is 16 amino acids. As DNA, the CDR3 is TGTGCCAGCAGCTTAGCAGGGACGAGCTCCTACAATGAGCAGTTCTTC. Translating gives CASSLAGTSSYNEQFF.

V is TRBV30 and J is TRBJ1-5; possibly TRBD1 for D (6 bases). Germline CDR1 is GTSNPN and CDR2 is SVGIG (reference sequence). CDR3 size: 14 residues. Trimming took 0 bases from V and 4 from J, leaving 10 bases between them. The CDR3 region has the DNA TGTGCCTGGAGTGTATCGGGGGCGAATCAGCCCCAGCATTTT. Translation: CAWSVSGANQPQHF.

The chain uses TRBV5-4 and TRBJ2-7; TRBD1 aligns across 8 bases. The CDR3 is 17 residues long. V trimming: 4 bases; J trimming: 1 base; junction bases outside the gene matches: 13. Germline lookup yields CDR1 SGHNT and CDR2 YYREEE (reference sequence). The CDR3 loop is CASSPGPGTGNSYEQYF. Here the CDR3 DNA reads TGTGCCAGCAGCCCGGGACCCGGGACAGGCAATTCCTACGAGCAGTACTTC.

The rearrangement links TRBV5-5 to TRBJ1-5; D unclear. V was clipped by 3 bases and J by 9 bases, with 10 bases between them. The CDR3 is made up of 12 amino acids. Germline lookup yields CDR1 SGHKS and CDR2 YYEKEE (reference sequence). This chain's CDR3 is CASSSPGRPQHF. The CDR3 DNA is TGTGCCAGCAGCTCCCCGGGGAGGCCCCAGCATTTT. Combining the CDR3 with reference TRBV5-5 and TRBJ1-5 gives the whole variable domain DAGVTQSPTHLIKTRGQQVTLRCSPISGHKSVSWYQQVLGQGPQFIFQYYEKEERGRGNFPDRFSARQFPNYSSELNVNALLLGDSALYLCASSSPGRPQHFGDGTRLSIL.

V and J are TRBV18 and TRBJ1-6; D ambiguous. V lost 4 bases, J lost 2 bases, and 12 bases lay in between. This CDR3 contains 16 residues. In germline, CDR1 is KGHSH, CDR2 LQKENI. CDR3 DNA sequence: TGTGCCAGCTCACTAACAGATAGCACCTATAATTCACCCCTCCACTTT. This codes for CASSLTDSTYNSPLHF.

CDR3 amino acids: CASSQDRVNYGYTF. CDR3 in DNA: TGTGCCAGCAGCCAAGACCGAGTTAACTATGGCTACACCTTC. The chain carries TRBV3-1 (or the pseudogene TRBV3-2) and TRBJ1-2; D gene ambiguous. Germline CDR1 reads LGHDT; CDR2 reads YNNKEL (reference sequence). Trimming removed 0 bases from V and 1 base from J, with 6 bases in between. This CDR3 region has 14 residues.

V usage is TRBV12-3 or TRBV12-4 and J usage is TRBJ2-7, with D unclear. The CDR3 is 12 residues long. V was trimmed by 7 bases and J by 2 bases, leaving 9 bases between them. The CDR3 protein is CASMAGAYEQYF. CDR3 coding DNA: TGTGCCAGCATGGCTGGGGCCTACGAGCAGTACTTC.

The chain couples TRBV7-6 to TRBJ1-3; no clear D. Trimming took 3 bases from V and 0 from J, leaving 9 bases between them. CDR1 and CDR2 from the germline V gene are SGHVS and FNYEAQ. The CDR3 runs 15 residues. In nucleotides, the CDR3 is TGTGCCAGCAGCTTGTACCAGGCCTCTGGAAACACCATATATTTT. It is translated as CASSLYQASGNTIYF.

This chain connects TRBV14 to TRBJ1-2; D remains unclear. V lost 1 base and J 8 bases, leaving 11 bases between the germline ends. This CDR3 is built from 13 residues. Looked up from germline, CDR1 is SGHDN and CDR2 is FVKESK. The CDR3 reads CASSQVLFDGYTF. CDR3 coding DNA: TGTGCCAGCAGCCAAGTGTTATTCGACGGCTACACCTTC.

The genes are TRBV4-1 and TRBJ1-5, with D possibly TRBD1 on 5 matching bases. CDR1 is MGHRA, CDR2 YSYEKL, per germline. This CDR3 comprises 16 residues. Deletions cut 1 base from V and 7 bases from J, with 17 bases between. CDR3 sequence (DNA): TGCGCCAGCAGCCAAGTGACCCGGGGCAACAGGCAGCCCCAGCATTTT. This encodes CASSQVTRGNRQPQHF.

The J gene is TRBJ1-1, the V gene TRBV27, with 7 positions matching TRBD1. Germline-derived CDR1 and CDR2 are MNHEY and SMNVEV (reference sequence). The CDR3 is made up of 14 amino acids. Losses at the gene ends were 5 bases for V and 4 bases for J; bases not matched to a gene: 7. The DNA of the CDR3 is TGTGCCAGCAGTCTCGGACAGGCATTCACTGAAGCTTTCTTT. Translation gives CASSLGQAFTEAFF.

In regard to this clone: Other nucleotide sequences in the sample specify the same CDR3. The gene calls are TRBV19 and TRBJ2-2; 10 bases map to TRBD2. From germline, CDR1 is LNHDA and CDR2 SQIVND (reference sequence). Trimming removed 7 bases from V and 4 bases from J; junction bases left unmatched: 6. This CDR3 spans 15 amino acids. The CDR3 loop reads CASTLLAGSTGELFF. CDR3 coding DNA: TGTGCCAGTACCCTACTAGCGGGGAGCACCGGGGAGCTGTTTTTT.

The chain couples TRBV29-1 to TRBJ2-3, with D possibly being TRBD1 (6 bases). CDR1 is SQVTM, CDR2 ANQGSEA, per germline. V was cut by 5 bases and J by 4 bases, with 13 bases left in between. The CDR3 covers 13 residues. CDR3 sequence: CSVKPQGPDTQYF. The CDR3 region has the DNA TGCAGCGTTAAGCCCCAGGGGCCAGATACGCAGTATTTT.

The CDR3 DNA is TGTGCCAGCAGTCTAGGGGGAGGGGCGTCGTATGGCTACACCTTC. Protein: CASSLGGGASYGYTF. The rearrangement links TRBV6-5 to TRBJ1-2; TRBD1 might be the D (6 bases). Trimming left V 5 bases short and J 5 bases short, with 18 bases between. This CDR3 spans 15 amino acids. Per the germline V gene, CDR1 is MNHEY and CDR2 is SVGAGI.

The rearrangement links TRBV18 to TRBJ2-7; 9 positions match TRBD1. Germline V lookup: CDR1 KGHSH, CDR2 LQKENI. V was clipped by 4 bases and J by 4 bases; unmatched bases: 2. The CDR3 is 13 residues long. CDR3 sequence reads: CASSLGQGYEQYF. CDR3 coding DNA: TGTGCCAGCTCACTGGGACAGGGTTACGAGCAGTACTTC.

The J gene is TRBJ2-1, the V gene TRBV30; the D gene is possibly TRBD1 (6 bases). Germline V gene sequence: CDR1 GTSNPN, CDR2 SVGIG (reference sequence). This CDR3 has 16 amino acids. Trimming left V 0 bases short and J 6 bases short, with 18 bases between. CDR3 bases: TGTGCCTGGAGTGTCTGGGGGCCAATAGAATTCAATGAGCAGTTCTTC. Amino acid sequence: CAWSVWGPIEFNEQFF.

This clone was observed once. As DNA, the CDR3 is TGTGCCTGGAGTGTATACGTCGAGACAGGTGAAAAACTGTTTTTT. This codes for CAWSVYVETGEKLFF. The chain carries TRBV30 and TRBJ1-4; maybe TRBD1 (6 bases). Trimming left V 0 bases short and J 7 bases short, with 15 bases between. Germline CDR1 is GTSNPN and CDR2 is SVGIG (reference sequence). The CDR3 extends over 15 amino acids.

The chain is built from TRBV7-2 and TRBJ1-1; D might be TRBD1 (5 bases). Trimming cost V 3 bases and J 0 bases, with 11 bases left between them. Germline V gene lookup returns CDR1 SGHTA and CDR2 FQGNSA. The CDR3 extends over 15 amino acids. CDR3 DNA sequence: TGTGCCAGCAGCTTTTCGTGGGGCATGAACACTGAAGCTTTCTTT. It translates to CASSFSWGMNTEAFF. The variable domain in full, completed from reference TRBV7-2 and TRBJ1-1, reads GAGVSQSPSNKVTEKGKDVELRCDPISGHTALYWYRQSLGQGLEFLIYFQGNSAPDKSGLPSDRFSAERTGGSVSTLTIQRTQQEDSAVYLCASSFSWGMNTEAFFGQGTRLTVV.

J is TRBJ1-5 and V is TRBV4-1, with D possibly being TRBD1 (6 bases). The CDR3 covers 15 residues. V was trimmed by 0 bases and J by 6 bases, leaving 12 bases between them. Germline values: CDR1 MGHRA, CDR2 YSYEKL. In DNA form, the CDR3 reads TGCGCCAGCAGCCAAGATCCGACGGGGGCTCAGCCCCAGCATTTT. Amino acids: CASSQDPTGAQPQHF.

The rearrangement links TRBV6-5 to TRBJ2-2; 9 nucleotides agree with TRBD1. Germline CDR1 is MNHEY and CDR2 is SVGAGI. V lost 6 bases to trimming and J lost 5 bases; unmatched junction nucleotides: 7. The CDR3 runs to 15 residues. CDR3 in DNA: TGTGCCAGCAGGCGGGACAGGGTTTATACCGGGGAGCTGTTTTTT. This translates into CASRRDRVYTGELFF.

The chain combines TRBV28 with TRBJ1-2; 10 nucleotides line up with TRBD1. The CDR3 is 14 residues long. Germline values: CDR1 MDHEN, CDR2 SYDVKM. Trimming cost V 7 bases and J 6 bases; bases outside gene matches: 8. The CDR3 loop is CASKETGGGDGYTF. The CDR3 nucleotides read TGTGCCAGCAAAGAGACAGGGGGCGGAGATGGCTACACCTTC.

The chain employs TRBV11-2 and TRBJ1-2, with 9 nucleotides matching TRBD1. Looked up from germline, CDR1 is SGHAT and CDR2 is FQNNGV. This CDR3 comprises 16 residues. The junction had 8 bases not matched to a gene; V was cut back by 4 bases and J by 2 bases. CDR3 protein: CASSSGQGAVNYGYTF. The CDR3 DNA reads as TGTGCCAGCAGCTCGGGACAGGGAGCTGTCAACTATGGCTACACCTTC.

This chain uses TRBV12-5 with TRBJ1-1, with 11 bases aligning to TRBD1. Trimming took 2 bases from V and 0 from J; bases not matched to a gene: 11. The CDR3 loop spans 19 amino acids. Looked up from germline, CDR1 is LGHNT and CDR2 is FRNRAP. For the CDR3, the DNA is TGTGCTAGTGGTTTGTTCCGGGACAGGGGGGCGACTATGAACACTGAAGCTTTCTTT. This sequence encodes CASGLFRDRGATMNTEAFF.

The chain carries TRBV30 and TRBJ1-1; D is ambiguous. Germline V gene sequence: CDR1 GTSNPN, CDR2 SVGIG (reference sequence). With 0 bases removed from V and 1 base from J, the gap between germline ends came to 6 bases. CDR3 size: 13 residues. Written as DNA, the CDR3 is TGTGCCTGGAGTGTTATGGGGAACACTGAAGCTTTCTTT. Residues: CAWSVMGNTEAFF.